The 26 T cell receptor beta chains reported below all come from one sample, sequenced in a study of T cells in Graves' hyperthyroidism and ophthalmopathy. RNA transcripts were the template for amplifying TCR beta CDR3 regions. TCR CDR3 underwent first-round RT-PCR with the HTBI primer set. TCRdb re-derived calls from the multiplex PCR reads in MiXCR, one entry per CDR3 protein. The table lists hundreds of thousands of distinct CDR3 sequences, 40% to 55% of them singletons. Sequenced: peripheral blood or thyroid tissue (not recorded which). These TCRs come from an adult man with Graves' disease, either hyperthyroidism or ophthalmopathy (not recorded which).

This clonotype was seen ten or more times. The chain employs TRBV2 and TRBJ1-1; D uncertain. Germline CDR1 and CDR2: SNHLY and FYNNEI. The CDR3 contains 11 residues. V lost 6 bases and J lost 4, with 6 bases in between. The CDR3 loop is CASRAATEAFF. DNA of the CDR3: TGTGCCAGCAGAGCGGCCACTGAAGCTTTCTTT.

The table lists this clonotype with many counts. The chain has TRBV6-5 and TRBJ2-7; D remains unclear. The CDR3 length is 13 residues. From germline, CDR1 is MNHEY and CDR2 SVGAGI. The V gene lost 5 bases and the J gene lost 8 bases, with 16 bases spanning the gap. In DNA, the CDR3 is TGTGCCAGCAGTGAAGGAGTGAGCCAAAAGCAGTACTTC. Residues: CASSEGVSQKQYF.

V gene TRBV7-2 combines with J gene TRBJ1-5; D might be TRBD1 (6 bases). Trimming removed 5 bases at V and 0 bases at J, with 11 bases between. This CDR3 is built from 15 residues. Germline CDR1 reads SGHTA; CDR2 reads FQGNSA. CDR3 loop: CASSHTGYSNQPQHF. As DNA, the CDR3 is TGTGCCAGCAGCCATACAGGGTATAGCAATCAGCCCCAGCATTTT.

This clonotype was found many times. CDR3 bases: TGCAGCGTTGACGGTGGTGACGTCAGCTCCTACGAGCAGTACTTC. Its protein is CSVDGGDVSSYEQYF. J is TRBJ2-7 and V is TRBV29-1; D is uncertain. CDR1 is SQVTM and CDR2 is ANQGSEA in the germline V gene. This CDR3 spans 15 amino acids. The V end lost 3 bases, the J end lost 0 bases, and 15 bases lay between the germline ends.

The chain joins TRBV20-1 to TRBJ2-7; 8 bases agree with TRBD2. Germline V gives CDR1 DFQATT, CDR2 SNEGSKA (reference sequence). CDR3 size: 15 residues. V was clipped by 0 bases and J by 3 bases; unmatched bases: 7. CDR3 DNA sequence: TGCAGTGCTAGAGATACGGGGACTAGTATCTACGAGCAGTACTTC. This translates into CSARDTGTSIYEQYF.

This clonotype has a count of ten or more. This rearrangement joins TRBV24-1 to TRBJ1-5; TRBD1 is a possible D gene (5 bases). CDR1 is KGHDR, CDR2 SFDVKD, per germline. This CDR3 spans 16 amino acids. The V end was cut by 4 bases, the J end by 1 base, with 13 bases between. The CDR3 DNA sequence: TGTGCCACCAGTGACTCGGGACTTCCCAGCAATCAGCCCCAGCATTTT. Translating it yields CATSDSGLPSNQPQHF.

CDR3 DNA sequence: TGTGCCAGCAGCCCCGACAGAAAACAGGGGGTCTTTAATGGCTACACCTTC. Its protein is CASSPDRKQGVFNGYTF. The V call is TRBV7-2, the J call TRBJ1-2, with 8 bases identical to TRBD1. Trimming took 5 bases from V and 6 from J; bases not matched to a gene: 17. Germline V gene lookup returns CDR1 SGHTA and CDR2 FQGNSA. CDR3 length: 17 residues. Using reference TRBV7-2 and TRBJ1-2 for the parts outside the CDR3, the full variable domain is GAGVSQSPSNKVTEKGKDVELRCDPISGHTALYWYRQSLGQGLEFLIYFQGNSAPDKSGLPSDRFSAERTGGSVSTLTIQRTQQEDSAVYLCASSPDRKQGVFNGYTFGSGTRLTVV.

The chain employs TRBV19 and TRBJ1-2; D remains unclear. Germline V gene sequence: CDR1 LNHDA, CDR2 SQIVND (reference sequence). Trimming took 4 bases from V and 6 from J, leaving 18 bases between them. The CDR3 sequence is 15 residues long. CDR3 amino acids: CASSKRRQRLDGYTF. Here the CDR3 DNA reads TGTGCCAGTAGTAAGCGGCGGCAACGATTGGATGGCTACACCTTC.

On this clonotype: This could be a read error, since a much larger clone is one nucleotide away. The V and J genes are TRBV7-2 and TRBJ2-5; 8 bases line up with TRBD1. The CDR3 spans 15 residues. Germline values: CDR1 SGHTA, CDR2 FQGNSA. The CDR3 spells CASSPRTGRQEAQYF. The CDR3 bases are TGTGCCAGCAGCCCTAGGACAGGGCGACAAGAGGCCCAGTACTTC.

This clonotype was observed many times. The chain recombines TRBV24-1 with TRBJ1-1, with a tentative D call TRBD1 (6 bases). The V gene's germline CDR1 is KGHDR and CDR2 SFDVKD. The CDR3 has 13 residues. V lost 7 bases, J lost 4 bases, and 12 bases lay in between. The CDR3 loop reads CATRVTGRTEAFF. The CDR3 bases are TGTGCCACCAGAGTGACAGGCCGCACTGAAGCTTTCTTT.

The chain uses TRBV12-3 or TRBV12-4 and TRBJ1-2; possibly TRBD1 for D (6 bases). V was pared by 6 bases and J by 3 bases, with 23 bases between. The CDR3 is 17 residues long. The CDR3 loop reads CASSGDPGAAGYYGYTF. The CDR3 DNA reads as TGTGCCAGCAGCGGGGATCCGGGGGCGGCCGGCTACTATGGCTACACCTTC.

Only a few counts were recorded for this clonotype. This chain links TRBV12-3 or TRBV12-4 with TRBJ1-1; D is perhaps TRBD1 (6 bases). The CDR3 contains 14 residues. V lost 7 bases and J 1 base, leaving 13 bases between the germline ends. CDR3: CASTLGAENTEAFF. For the CDR3, the DNA is TGTGCCAGCACCCTGGGGGCGGAGAACACTGAAGCTTTCTTT.

This clonotype is a singleton in its sample. A much more abundant neighbour one base away suggests this may be a read error. The rearrangement joins TRBV24-1 to TRBJ1-5, with TRBD1 matching over 8 bases. This CDR3 region has 13 residues. V was clipped by 3 bases and J by 11 bases; unmatched bases: 5. Germline values: CDR1 KGHDR, CDR2 SFDVKD. The DNA of the CDR3 is TGTGCCACCAGTGATAGGACAGGGCAGTCCCAGCATTTT. It yields the protein CATSDRTGQSQHF.

With respect to this clonotype: This may be a read error, as it is one base from a much larger clone. The rearrangement joins TRBV9 to TRBJ2-7; TRBD1 agrees at 9 bases. This CDR3 comprises 15 residues. V lost 3 bases to trimming and J lost 5 bases; unmatched junction nucleotides: 9. Germline CDR1 reads SGDLS; CDR2 reads YYNGEE. The CDR3 nucleotides are TGTGCCAGCAGCGCCAATGGGACAGGGCGCCACGAGCAGTACTTC. It translates to CASSANGTGRHEQYF.

The rearrangement links TRBV20-1 to TRBJ2-7, with 8 bases identical to TRBD2. The CDR3 has 12 amino acids. Unmatched junction bases numbered 6, after V lost 6 bases and J lost 5 bases. Germline CDR1 and CDR2: DFQATT and SNEGSKA (reference sequence). CDR3 residues: CSAKAGDNEQYF. Written as DNA, the CDR3 is TGCAGTGCAAAAGCGGGAGATAACGAGCAGTACTTC.

This clonotype was detected many times. This chain links TRBV20-1 with TRBJ2-5; a possible D gene is TRBD1 (7 bases). The germline V and J ends were trimmed by 5 bases and 5 bases, with 18 bases remaining between them. The length of the CDR3 is 14 residues. Germline V gene data show CDR1 as DFQATT and CDR2 as SNEGSKA (reference sequence). CDR3 residues: CSAEDRLAGETQYF. The CDR3 bases are TGCAGTGCTGAGGACAGGTTGGCGGGGGAGACCCAGTACTTC.

This clonotype has at least ten counts. The rearrangement links TRBV2 to TRBJ1-5, with D uncertain. V was shortened by 5 bases and J by 7 bases, with 9 bases between the two germline ends. Germline V CDR1 and CDR2: SNHLY, FYNNEI. The length of the CDR3 is 12 residues. The CDR3 spells CASSRYLQPQHF. DNA for the CDR3: TGTGCCAGCAGTCGTTATTTGCAGCCCCAGCATTTT.

This clonotype was seen many times. The chain has TRBV7-2 and TRBJ1-5; D not resolved. The length of the CDR3 is 13 residues. Trimming removed 5 bases from V and 6 bases from J, with 11 bases in between. The germline CDR1 and CDR2 sequences are SGHTA and FQGNSA. CDR3 DNA sequence: TGTGCCAGCAGCCCCGGATATGGTCAGCCCCAGCATTTT. It is translated as CASSPGYGQPQHF.

This clonotype was counted at least ten times. CDR3 protein: CASSFDRMRGYTF. As DNA, the CDR3 is TGTGCCAGCAGCTTCGATCGGATGAGAGGCTACACCTTC. The V gene is TRBV6-5, the J gene TRBJ1-2; no firm D call. Trimming stripped 6 bases from V and 8 bases from J, with 16 bases between. This CDR3 comprises 13 residues. Germline V gene data show CDR1 as MNHEY and CDR2 as SVGAGI.

In this sample, this clonotype turned up many times. V is TRBV10-3 and J is TRBJ1-1; 8 nucleotides agree with TRBD1. There are 14 residues in the CDR3. The germline V gene encodes CDR1 ENHRY and CDR2 SYGVKD. Germline trimming cut 4 bases from V and 5 bases from J; bases unmatched to any gene: 6. This CDR3 reads CAISADRGGTEAFF. CDR3 nucleotides: TGTGCCATCAGTGCAGACAGGGGAGGAACTGAAGCTTTCTTT.

Points on this clonotype: This may arise from a read error, as a much more abundant clone is one base away. The chain recombines TRBV20-1 with TRBJ1-2; tentative D call: TRBD1 (5 bases). The V end lost 5 bases, the J end lost 8 bases, and 9 bases lay between the germline ends. The CDR3 has 10 amino acids. Per the germline V gene, CDR1 is DFQATT and CDR2 is SNEGSKA (reference sequence). The CDR3 reads CSAPGRGYTF. The DNA of the CDR3 is TGCAGTGCTCCGGGGCGCGGCTACACCTTC.

The rearrangement uses TRBV6-5 and TRBJ1-1; D is perhaps TRBD1 (6 bases). Germline CDR1 is MNHEY and CDR2 is SVGAGI. Trimming took off 2 bases at V and 4 bases at J, with 14 bases between the two ends. The CDR3 runs to 15 residues. CDR3 sequence: CASSYTQGLSTEAFF. The CDR3, as DNA: TGTGCCAGCAGTTACACGCAGGGGCTGTCCACTGAAGCTTTCTTT.

The gene calls are TRBV7-3 and TRBJ2-2; D ambiguous. Looked up from germline, CDR1 is SGHTA and CDR2 is FQGTGA. Trimming took off 5 bases at V and 3 bases at J, with 16 bases between the two ends. This CDR3 is built from 16 residues. The CDR3 nucleotides read TGTGCCAGCAGCGTAGTTCTCGCAGGCGACACCGGGGAGCTGTTTTTT. Residues: CASSVVLAGDTGELFF.

The V and J genes are TRBV7-9 and TRBJ2-7; 7 nucleotides match TRBD1. Per the germline V gene, CDR1 is SEHNR and CDR2 is FQNEAQ (reference sequence). V lost 0 bases to trimming and J lost 2 bases; unmatched junction nucleotides: 4. The CDR3 is 15 amino acids. The CDR3 coding sequence is TGTGCCAGCAGCTTAGCGCACGGGACAGCCTACGAGCAGTACTTC. Translated: CASSLAHGTAYEQYF. Based on the CDR3 plus reference TRBV7-9 and TRBJ2-7, the full variable domain is DTGVSQNPRHKITKRGQNVTFRCDPISEHNRLYWYRQTLGQGPEFLTYFQNEAQLEKSRLLSDRFSAERPKGSFSTLEIQRTEQGDSAMYLCASSLAHGTAYEQYFGPGTRLTVT.

Many counts were recorded for this clonotype. The chain couples TRBV29-1 to TRBJ1-2; TRBD1 aligns across 11 bases. CDR1 SQVTM and CDR2 ANQGSEA come from the germline V gene. The CDR3 runs 14 residues. V gave up 2 bases and J gave up 8 bases; unmatched junction bases: 7. CDR3 sequence: CSVEPDRGRKGYTF. CDR3 DNA: TGCAGCGTTGAACCGGACAGGGGGCGGAAAGGCTACACCTTC.

This clonotype was observed a handful of times. This chain connects TRBV20-1 to TRBJ1-4, with D perhaps TRBD1 (6 bases). The germline V gene encodes CDR1 DFQATT and CDR2 SNEGSKA (reference sequence). Trimming removed 3 bases at V and 8 bases at J, with 13 bases between. The CDR3 runs 13 residues. CDR3 nucleotides: TGCAGTGCTAGGAGCAGGGGTGGGGAAAAACTGTTTTTT. Encoded protein: CSARSRGGEKLFF.